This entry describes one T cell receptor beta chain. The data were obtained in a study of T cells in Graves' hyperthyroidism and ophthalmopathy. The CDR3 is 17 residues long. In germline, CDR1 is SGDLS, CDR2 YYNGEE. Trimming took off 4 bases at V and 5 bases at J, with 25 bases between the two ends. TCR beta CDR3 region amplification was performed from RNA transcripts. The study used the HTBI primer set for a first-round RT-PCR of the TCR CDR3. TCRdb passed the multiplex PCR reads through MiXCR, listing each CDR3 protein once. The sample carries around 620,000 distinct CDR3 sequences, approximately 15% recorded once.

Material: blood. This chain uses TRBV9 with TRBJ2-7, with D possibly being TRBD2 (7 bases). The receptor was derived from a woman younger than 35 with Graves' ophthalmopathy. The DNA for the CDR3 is TGTGCCAGCAGCCCGACCCCGAGGAGGGGGGGCCCACACGAGCAGTACTTC. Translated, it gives CASSPTPRRGGPHEQYF.